The 17 T cell receptor beta chains below all came from one sample that was sequenced in a study of blood T cells in healthy people across ages. A second PCR, run for roughly 7 to 11 cycles, used a sample-barcoded 5' primer plus a J-beta primer mix. TCRdb processed the 5' RACE reads anew with MiXCR; each CDR3 protein has one entry. The sample has 800,000 to 950,000 distinct CDR3 sequences, roughly 34% seen once; the top ten hold around 13%. Specimen: blood. The source is a man aged 18 to 30 in good health.

There are a few counts of this clonotype. This chain connects TRBV29-1 to TRBJ2-5; possible D gene TRBD2, 6 bases. This CDR3 contains 13 residues. Germline CDR1 is SQVTM and CDR2 is ANQGSEA. The germline V and J ends were trimmed by 5 bases and 0 bases, with 10 bases remaining between them. CDR3 loop: CSVYRLDQETQYF. CDR3 bases: TGCAGCGTTTACCGACTAGACCAAGAGACCCAGTACTTC.

This clonotype was detected a few times. The V gene is TRBV7-9, the J gene TRBJ1-4; possible D gene TRBD1, 6 bases. The V gene's germline CDR1 is SEHNR and CDR2 FQNEAQ (reference sequence). The CDR3 totals 15 residues. V was cut by 5 bases and J by 6 bases, with 16 bases left in between. The CDR3 DNA reads as TGTGCCAGCAGCCAGTGGTCAGGGGCGTATGAAAAACTGTTTTTT. Protein product: CASSQWSGAYEKLFF.

This clonotype showed up just a few times. This chain connects TRBV10-3 to TRBJ2-7, with TRBD2 as a possible D gene (6 bases). Per the germline V gene, CDR1 is ENHRY and CDR2 is SYGVKD. V lost 10 bases and J lost 3, with 19 bases in between. The CDR3 length is 14 residues. The DNA of the CDR3 is TGTGCCACCAGGGCCTGGGAGGAGTACTACGAGCAGTACTTC. Translation: CATRAWEEYYEQYF.

The genes are TRBV20-1 and TRBJ2-1, with 7 bases matching TRBD1. The assigned J gene may be wrong: the sequence end matches TRBJ2-7 better. CDR3 length equals 15 residues. Germline V gene lookup returns CDR1 DFQATT and CDR2 SNEGSKA (reference sequence). The CDR3 region is CSARVGQGVYNEQYF. Here the CDR3 DNA reads TGCAGTGCTAGAGTCGGCCAGGGGGTTTACAATGAGCAGTACTTC.

The chain uses TRBV9 and TRBJ1-1; TRBD1 matches at 8 bases. Germline V CDR1 and CDR2: SGDLS, YYNGEE. CDR3 length: 15 residues. V lost 0 bases and J lost 4; bases outside the gene matches: 5. The CDR3 sequence is CASSVVQGGGTEAFF. The CDR3 DNA sequence: TGTGCCAGCAGCGTAGTACAGGGGGGGGGCACTGAAGCTTTCTTT.

Turning to this clonotype: A much larger clone differs by one base, so this may be a read error. The V and J genes are TRBV29-1 and TRBJ2-5; D possibly corresponds to TRBD1 (5 bases). Per germline, CDR1 SQVTM and CDR2 ANQGSEA. The CDR3 length is 12 residues. V was trimmed by 7 bases and J by 11 bases, leaving 20 bases between them. The DNA of the CDR3 is TGCAGCGCCAATACAGGTGCATCTGAGCAGTACTTC. Translation gives CSANTGASEQYF.

This clonotype was seen repeatedly, ten times or more. Written as DNA, the CDR3 is TGTGCCAGCAGTTACTCGAGATTGCGGGGATCTCCCAACGAGCAGTACTTC. Amino acids: CASSYSRLRGSPNEQYF. The rearrangement joins TRBV6-2 or TRBV6-3 to TRBJ2-7; D possibly corresponds to TRBD2 (6 bases). The CDR3 spans 17 residues. Germline V lookup: CDR1 MNHEY, CDR2 SVGEGT. V was cut by 0 bases and J by 5 bases, with 20 bases left in between.

This clonotype is a singleton in its sample. This sequence joins TRBV20-1 and TRBJ2-4, with TRBD1 matching 7 bases. The DNA end is more similar to TRBJ2-7, so the J call may be wrong. The CDR3 length is 13 residues. Per germline, CDR1 DFQATT and CDR2 SNEGSKA (reference sequence). The DNA for the CDR3 is TGCAGTGCAGATCCGGGACAGTCCTACGAGCAGTACTTC. As protein: CSADPGQSYEQYF.

This clonotype was found a few times. The chain combines TRBV29-1 with TRBJ1-1, with TRBD1 matching over 7 bases. CDR1 SQVTM and CDR2 ANQGSEA come from the germline V gene. The V gene end was trimmed by 7 bases and the J gene end by 4 bases; junction bases not matched to a gene: 12. The CDR3 totals 14 residues. CDR3 DNA: TGCAGCGCCCGCGTGGAGGGGGCTATCACTGAAGCTTTCTTT. Residues: CSARVEGAITEAFF.

The V gene is TRBV5-5, the J gene TRBJ2-2, with 7 bases lining up with TRBD2. Germline loops: CDR1 SGHKS, CDR2 YYEKEE (reference sequence). Germline trimming cut 3 bases from V and 2 bases from J; bases unmatched to any gene: 1. The CDR3 covers 14 residues. CDR3 in amino acids: CASSWGGNTGELFF. CDR3 nucleotides: TGTGCCAGCAGCTGGGGGGGAAACACCGGGGAGCTGTTTTTT.

The gene calls are TRBV20-1 and TRBJ1-1; D is unresolved. This CDR3 comprises 13 residues. Germline CDR1 DFQATT, CDR2 SNEGSKA (reference sequence). The V end lost 2 bases, the J end lost 10 bases, and 17 bases lay between the germline ends. CDR3 region: CSARKFLTPGAFF. The CDR3 nucleotides are TGCAGTGCTAGAAAATTTCTAACGCCTGGAGCTTTCTTT.

As regards this clonotype: This sequence may be a read error, since a much larger clone differs from it by one base. The CDR3 DNA reads TGTGCCTGCAGTTATGAGGGGAACACTGAAGCTTTCTTT. Protein product: CACSYEGNTEAFF. The chain carries TRBV6-5 and TRBJ1-1, with no clear D. CDR1 is MNHEY, CDR2 SVGAGI, per germline. CDR3 length: 13 amino acids.

The chain recombines TRBV7-2 with TRBJ2-3, with a possible D match to TRBD2 (5 bases). The germline CDR1 and CDR2 sequences are SGHTA and FQGNSA. V was pared by 5 bases and J by 2 bases, with 8 bases between. CDR3 length: 13 residues. The CDR3 nucleotides are TGTGCCAGCAGCCCTAGCTTCACAGATACGCAGTATTTT. Amino acid sequence: CASSPSFTDTQYF.

This chain connects TRBV29-1 to TRBJ2-3, with TRBD2 matching over 8 bases. J lost 2 bases, V lost 8 bases, and 6 bases had no gene match. The CDR3 is 13 residues long. Looked up from germline, CDR1 is SQVTM and CDR2 is ANQGSEA. CDR3 loop: CSLAGGTTDTQYF. For the CDR3, the DNA is TGCAGCCTAGCGGGTGGGACCACAGATACGCAGTATTTT.

This clonotype was seen a handful of times. V and J are TRBV3-1 and TRBJ1-1, with 8 bases that match TRBD1. The CDR3 consists of 14 residues. Trimming cost V 4 bases and J 3 bases; bases outside gene matches: 4. CDR1 is LGHDT and CDR2 is YNNKEL in the germline V gene (reference sequence). The CDR3 sequence: CASSPRTGHTEAFF. CDR3 in DNA: TGTGCCAGCAGCCCCAGGACAGGGCACACTGAAGCTTTCTTT.

The chain links TRBV5-4 to TRBJ2-1, with a tentative D call TRBD2 (6 bases). The CDR3 extends over 13 amino acids. CDR1 is SGHNT and CDR2 is YYREEE in the germline V gene (reference sequence). V was cut by 4 bases and J by 6 bases, with 11 bases left in between. The CDR3 region has the DNA TGTGCCAGCAGCATCGGGGGACCCAATGAGCAGTTCTTC. Translation: CASSIGGPNEQFF.

The rearrangement joins TRBV10-3 to TRBJ1-5; no reliable D call. Trimming cost V 2 bases and J 3 bases, with 11 bases left between them. The length of the CDR3 is 15 residues. Germline lookup yields CDR1 ENHRY and CDR2 SYGVKD. The CDR3 here is CAISEAGGNNQPQHF. The CDR3 coding sequence is TGTGCCATCAGTGAGGCGGGCGGAAACAATCAGCCCCAGCATTTT.